These T cell receptor beta chains were read from a single sample in a study of Graves' ophthalmopathy and Graves' hyperthyroidism. MiXCR was run by TCRdb on the multiplex PCR reads, yielding one entry per CDR3 protein. This sample yields about 660,000 distinct CDR3 sequences, of which 35% to 45% are seen a single time; more than 3% belongs to the top ten. Sequenced: peripheral blood. These receptors were collected from an adult man with Graves' ophthalmopathy. Both conserved end residues are part of each CDR3. A D gene is named only where the DNA matches it firmly. For some rows the clone size is stated as once, few or many, or as a class when expanded; others skip it.

size	D	V	J	DNA	CDR3
.	.	TRBV20-1	TRBJ1-2	TGCAGTGCTAGTGGGCTAGCGGGCTACACCTTC	CSASGLAGYTF
many	TRBD1	TRBV29-1	TRBJ2-7	TGCAGCGTTTTAGGACAGGGGGCGCGGCGCGAGCAGTACTTC	CSVLGQGARREQYF
.	TRBD1	TRBV12-3/TRBV12-4	TRBJ1-2	TGTGCCAGCAGTCTCCATCACAGGGGGCGAACGAGTTACTATGGCTACACCTTC	CASSLHHRGRTSYYGYTF
many	.	TRBV24-1	TRBJ2-6	TGTGCCACCAGTGACCCGGGGGGCCGCTCTGGGGCCAACGTCCTGACTTTC	CATSDPGGRSGANVLTF
few	.	TRBV7-9	TRBJ2-7	TGTGCCAGCAGCTTAGCCCCCCAGGGTACCTACGAGCGGTACTTC	CASSLAPQGTYERYF
many	TRBD1	TRBV4-2	TRBJ1-1	TGTGCCAGCAGCCAAGATCAGGACAGGGGGAACACTGAAGCTTTCTTT	CASSQDQDRGNTEAFF
few	.	TRBV19	TRBJ1-1	TGTGCCGGTACTTCGCTAAGGGCTGAAGCTTTCTTT	CAGTSLRAEAFF
once	TRBD1	TRBV7-2	TRBJ1-5	TGTGCCGGCAGCTTATTAGGGGGCGGGACCAATCAGCCCCAGCATTTT	CAGSLLGGGTNQPQHF
many	.	TRBV10-3	TRBJ1-3	TGTGCCATCAGCGCATCCTCTGGAAACACCATATATTTT	CAISASSGNTIYF
few	.	TRBV12-3/TRBV12-4	TRBJ1-5	TGTGCCAGCAGTCTGAGGACGGGTTATAGCAATCAGCCCCAGCATTTT	CASSLRTGYSNQPQHF
.	.	TRBV19	TRBJ2-7	TGTGCCTGGAAGGGTCTCAGGGGTCGCTACGAGCAGTACTTC	CAWKGLRGRYEQYF
many	.	TRBV7-9	TRBJ1-2	TGTGCCAGCAGCCCCACCCGAGGGTCGGTTCTGGGTGGGGACGGCTACACCTTC	CASSPTRGSVLGGDGYTF
.	TRBD2	TRBV7-8	TRBJ2-7	TGTGCCAGCAGCTTAGGATCGGGGGGTAACTACGAGCAGTACTTC	CASSLGSGGNYEQYF
.	.	TRBV7-2	TRBJ1-1	TGTGCCAGCAGCCAAGAAAGTATCTCTGGAAACACTGAAGCTTTCTTT	CASSQESISGNTEAFF
.	.	TRBV7-9	TRBJ2-7	TGTGCCAGCAGTGAAGGCCGGTACGAGCAGTACTTC	CASSEGRYEQYF
few	.	TRBV12-3/TRBV12-4	TRBJ2-5	TGTGCCAGCAGTTACCGGGACTTCCAAGAGACCCAGTACTTC	CASSYRDFQETQYF
.	.	TRBV2	TRBJ1-4	TGTGCCAGCGGGGAAATCAGTATGGAAAAACTGTTTTTT	CASGEISMEKLFF
.	TRBD1	TRBV7-9	TRBJ1-2	TGTGCCAGCAGCACACCGGGACAGGGCAACACCTTC	CASSTPGQGNTF
.	.	TRBV19	TRBJ1-1	TGTGCCAGTAGTACCCAGGACAGACTGGGAACTGAAGCTTTCTTT	CASSTQDRLGTEAFF
many	.	TRBV12-3/TRBV12-4	TRBJ1-2	TGTGCCAGCAGCTTTCGACAAGGGGAAAATTACACCTTC	CASSFRQGENYTF
.	.	TRBV18	TRBJ1-3	TGTGCCAGCTCAGGGACGACTGGAAACACCATATATTTT	CASSGTTGNTIYF
.	.	TRBV12-3/TRBV12-4	TRBJ2-7	TGTGCCAGCAGTTTAGAGAACTCCTACGAGCAGTACTTC	CASSLENSYEQYF
many	TRBD2	TRBV20-1	TRBJ2-3	TGCAGTGCCAGACTAGCGGGAGGAGCAGATACGCAGTATTTT	CSARLAGGADTQYF
many	.	TRBV2	TRBJ1-1	TGTGCCAGCAGTGCCAGAGCCACTGAAGCTTTCTTT	CASSARATEAFF
many	.	TRBV12-3/TRBV12-4	TRBJ2-7	TGTGCCAGCAGGGCGACAGAGAGGGGGTCCTACGAGCAGTACTTC	CASRATERGSYEQYF
.	TRBD2	TRBV20-1	TRBJ2-7	TGCAGTGCTACCCAGACTAGCGGGAGGGCCAGGTACGAGCAGTACTTC	CSATQTSGRARYEQYF
.	.	TRBV29-1	TRBJ2-5	TGCAGCGTTGAGACAGAGAACTTC	CSVETENF
.	TRBD1	TRBV7-7	TRBJ1-1	TGTGCTAGCAGCCCAACAGGGGCCGGGGACAGGTCGGCTGAAGCTTTCTTT	CASSPTGAGDRSAEAFF
many	.	TRBV7-8	TRBJ1-4	TGTGCCAGCAGCTTAGACGCCGCCGCCTACCATGAAAAACTGTTTTTT	CASSLDAAAYHEKLFF
few	TRBD2	TRBV15	TRBJ2-7	TGTGCCACCAGCAGAGTAGCGGGGGCCTACGAGCAGTACTTC	CATSRVAGAYEQYF
.	.	TRBV6-6	TRBJ2-7	TGTGCCAGCAGATACTCCCGCCACCTCTACGAGCAGTACTTC	CASRYSRHLYEQYF
many	.	TRBV29-1	TRBJ2-7	TGCAGCGTCGACCTACCGGGACAGGGAATTCAAAGGGAAACGGGAGGGCCCGTCTACGAGCAGTACTTC	CSVDLPGQGIQRETGGPVYEQYF
once	.	TRBV25-1	TRBJ1-6	TGTGCCAGCAGAGATAATTCACCCCTCCACTTT	CASRDNSPLHF
.	.	TRBV16	TRBJ1-4	TGTGCCAGCAGTCAGGGCCAACCGAGCGAAAAACTGTTTTTT	CASSQGQPSEKLFF
few	.	TRBV6-2/TRBV6-3	TRBJ1-1	TGTGCCAGCAGTCCAGCCGGGTGGACTGAAGCTTTCTTT	CASSPAGWTEAFF
once	.	TRBV7-2	TRBJ2-3	TGTGCCAGCAGCGGGTTCTTGGGGTCTGATACGCAGTATTTT	CASSGFLGSDTQYF
.	.	TRBV25-1	TRBJ1-2	TGTGCCAGCGTTGATCGGGGTAACTATGGCTACACCTTC	CASVDRGNYGYTF
many	.	TRBV2	TRBJ1-1	TGTGCCAGCAGTGGGAGGACGGTGAACACTGAAGCTTTCTTT	CASSGRTVNTEAFF
.	.	TRBV12-3/TRBV12-4	TRBJ2-5	TGTGCCAGCAGTTTTCGAGGGACCCAGCACTTC	CASSFRGTQHF
.	.	TRBV9	TRBJ1-2	TGTGCCAGCAGCCCAGACCCCGGGACGGGTATCTTTTCCTATGGCTACACCTTC	CASSPDPGTGIFSYGYTF
many	.	TRBV10-3	TRBJ2-3	TGTGCCATCAAGAGTAGGGGGGACCTCATGGATACGCAGTATTTT	CAIKSRGDLMDTQYF
once	.	TRBV25-1	TRBJ1-4	TGTGCCAGCAGTGAACCTTCTAGGATTAATGAAAAACTGGTTTTT	CASSEPSRINEKLVF
.	TRBD1	TRBV10-3	TRBJ2-5	TGTGCCATCAGTGAGGGGACAGGGACGGAGACCCAGTACTTC	CAISEGTGTETQYF
.	.	TRBV5-5	TRBJ1-2	TGTGCCAGCAGCCCTTCAGGTGACTACGGCTACACCTTC	CASSPSGDYGYTF
once	.	TRBV29-1	TRBJ2-5	TGCAGCCAACAGGGGAGGCACGAGACCCAGTACTTC	CSQQGRHETQYF
few	.	TRBV19	TRBJ2-7	TGTGCCAGTAGTATGGACGGGGGCGGAATAGGGTCCTACGAGCAGTACTTC	CASSMDGGGIGSYEQYF
.	TRBD1	TRBV24-1	TRBJ2-1	TGTGCCACCAGTGATGGGGGACAGGAGCAGTTCTTC	CATSDGGQEQFF
.	TRBD1	TRBV7-3	TRBJ1-2	TGTGCCAGCAGCATCGGACAGGGGGAAGGAGGCTACACCTTC	CASSIGQGEGGYTF
few	.	TRBV9	TRBJ2-7	TGTGCCAGCAGCCCACGTCGGGATCCCTACGAGCAGTACTTC	CASSPRRDPYEQYF
many	.	TRBV7-9	TRBJ2-2	TGTGCCAGCAGCTTAGCAACAGGAAGGGGAACCGGGGAGCTGTTTTTT	CASSLATGRGTGELFF
many	.	TRBV12-3/TRBV12-4	TRBJ1-2	TGTGCCAGCAGCCCTGGACACGGCGGGACGGATGGCTACACCTTC	CASSPGHGGTDGYTF